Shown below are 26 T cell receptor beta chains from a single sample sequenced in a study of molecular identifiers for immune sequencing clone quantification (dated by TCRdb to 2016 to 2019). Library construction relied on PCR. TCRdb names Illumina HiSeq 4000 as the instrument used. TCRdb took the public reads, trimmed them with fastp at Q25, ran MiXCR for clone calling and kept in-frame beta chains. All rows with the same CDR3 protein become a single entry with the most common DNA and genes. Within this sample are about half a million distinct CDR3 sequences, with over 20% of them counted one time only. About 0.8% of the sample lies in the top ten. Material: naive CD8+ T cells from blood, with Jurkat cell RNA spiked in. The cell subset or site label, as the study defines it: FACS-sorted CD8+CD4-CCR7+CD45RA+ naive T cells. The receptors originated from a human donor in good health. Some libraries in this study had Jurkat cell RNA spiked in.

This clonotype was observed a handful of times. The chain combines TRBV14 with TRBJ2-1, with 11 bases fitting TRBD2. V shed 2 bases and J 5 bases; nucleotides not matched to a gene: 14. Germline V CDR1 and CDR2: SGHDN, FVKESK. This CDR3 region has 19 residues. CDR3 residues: CASSQSGSGRAEYNNEQFF. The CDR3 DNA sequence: TGTGCCAGCAGCCAAAGCGGTAGCGGGAGGGCCGAATATAACAATGAGCAGTTCTTC.

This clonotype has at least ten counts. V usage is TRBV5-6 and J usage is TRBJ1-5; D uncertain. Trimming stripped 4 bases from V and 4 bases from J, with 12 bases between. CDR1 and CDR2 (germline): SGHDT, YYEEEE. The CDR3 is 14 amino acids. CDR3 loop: CASSPGSGNQPQHF. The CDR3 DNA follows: TGTGCCAGCAGCCCCGGCTCCGGGAATCAGCCCCAGCATTTT. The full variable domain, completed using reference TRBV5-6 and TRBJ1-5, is DAGVTQSPTHLIKTRGQQVTLRCSPKSGHDTVSWYQQALGQGPQFIFQYYEEEERQRGNFPDRFSGHQFPNYSSELNVNALLLGDSALYLCASSPGSGNQPQHFGDGTRLSIL.

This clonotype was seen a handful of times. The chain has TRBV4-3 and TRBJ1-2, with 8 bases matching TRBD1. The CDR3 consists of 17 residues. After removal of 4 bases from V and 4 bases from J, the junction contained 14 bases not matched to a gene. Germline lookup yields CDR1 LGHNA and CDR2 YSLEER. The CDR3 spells CASSPGAGGRNLYGYTF. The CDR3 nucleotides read TGCGCCAGCAGCCCAGGAGCAGGGGGCCGCAACCTCTATGGCTACACCTTC.

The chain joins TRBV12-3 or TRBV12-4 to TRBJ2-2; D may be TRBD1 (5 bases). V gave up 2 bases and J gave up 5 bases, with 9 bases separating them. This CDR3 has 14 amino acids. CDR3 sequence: CASSLQGWTGELFF. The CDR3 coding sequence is TGTGCCAGCAGTTTACAGGGTTGGACCGGGGAGCTGTTTTTT.

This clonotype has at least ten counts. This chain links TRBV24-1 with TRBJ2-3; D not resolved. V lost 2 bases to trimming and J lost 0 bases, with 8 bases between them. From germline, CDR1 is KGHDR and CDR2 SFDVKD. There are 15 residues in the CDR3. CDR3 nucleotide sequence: TGTGCCACCAGTGATTGGACGGAAAGCACAGATACGCAGTATTTT. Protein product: CATSDWTESTDTQYF.

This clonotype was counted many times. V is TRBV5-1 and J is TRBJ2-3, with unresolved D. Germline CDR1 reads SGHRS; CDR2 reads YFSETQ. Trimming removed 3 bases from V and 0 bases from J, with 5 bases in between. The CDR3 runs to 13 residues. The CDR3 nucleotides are TGCGCCAGCAGCTCGATTAGCACAGATACGCAGTATTTT. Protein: CASSSISTDTQYF.

CDR3 sequence reads: CASSFGGTLYNSPLHF. Here the CDR3 DNA reads TGTGCCAGCAGCTTTGGGGGGACTCTCTATAATTCACCCCTCCACTTT. This chain joins TRBV11-2 and TRBJ1-6; D is possibly TRBD1 (5 bases). The CDR3 contains 16 residues. V was pared by 3 bases and J by 3 bases, with 12 bases between. Germline V gene lookup returns CDR1 SGHAT and CDR2 FQNNGV.

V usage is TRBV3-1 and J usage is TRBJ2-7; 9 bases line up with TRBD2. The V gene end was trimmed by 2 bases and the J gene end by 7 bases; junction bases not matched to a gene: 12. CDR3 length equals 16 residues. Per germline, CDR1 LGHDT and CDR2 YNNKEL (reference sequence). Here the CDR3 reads CASSQPLAGPLREQYF. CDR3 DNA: TGTGCCAGCAGCCAACCCCTAGCGGGACCCCTACGGGAGCAGTACTTC.

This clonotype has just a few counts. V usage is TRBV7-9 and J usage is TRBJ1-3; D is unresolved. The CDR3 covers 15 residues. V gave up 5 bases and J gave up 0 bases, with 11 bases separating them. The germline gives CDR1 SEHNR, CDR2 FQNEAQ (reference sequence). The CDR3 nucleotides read TGTGCCAGCAGCCAAGACATCGTCTCTGGAAACACCATATATTTT. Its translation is CASSQDIVSGNTIYF.

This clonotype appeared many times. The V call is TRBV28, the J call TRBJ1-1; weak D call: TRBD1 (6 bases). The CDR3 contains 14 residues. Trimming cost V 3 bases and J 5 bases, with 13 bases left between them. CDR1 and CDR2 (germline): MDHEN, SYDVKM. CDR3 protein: CASSFRGIGTEAFF. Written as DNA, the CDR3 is TGTGCCAGCAGTTTTAGGGGGATAGGAACTGAAGCTTTCTTT.

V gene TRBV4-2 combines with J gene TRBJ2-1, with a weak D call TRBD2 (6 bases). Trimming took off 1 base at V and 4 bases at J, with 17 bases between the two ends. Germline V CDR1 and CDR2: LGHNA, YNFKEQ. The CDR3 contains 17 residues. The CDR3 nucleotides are TGTGCCAGCAGCCAAGCTAGTTCTCCGGGGGTATACAATGAGCAGTTCTTC. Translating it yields CASSQASSPGVYNEQFF.

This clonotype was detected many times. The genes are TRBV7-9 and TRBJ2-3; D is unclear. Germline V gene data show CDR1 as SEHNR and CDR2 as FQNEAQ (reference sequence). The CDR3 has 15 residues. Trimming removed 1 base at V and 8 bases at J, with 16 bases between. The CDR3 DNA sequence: TGTGCCAGCAGCTTAGTTCAAGGGTATATTGGTACGCAGTATTTT. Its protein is CASSLVQGYIGTQYF.

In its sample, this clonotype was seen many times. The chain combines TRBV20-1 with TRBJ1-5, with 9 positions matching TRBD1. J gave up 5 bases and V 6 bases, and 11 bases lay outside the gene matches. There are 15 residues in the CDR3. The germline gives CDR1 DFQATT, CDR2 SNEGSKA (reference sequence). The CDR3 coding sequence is TGCAGTGCACGATCCACAGGGGGCTGGGATCAGCCCCAGCATTTT. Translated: CSARSTGGWDQPQHF.

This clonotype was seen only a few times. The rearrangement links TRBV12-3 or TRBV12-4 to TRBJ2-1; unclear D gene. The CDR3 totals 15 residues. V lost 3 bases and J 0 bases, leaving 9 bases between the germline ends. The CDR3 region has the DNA TGTGCCAGCAGTTTTGGTGTAAGCTCCTACAATGAGCAGTTCTTC. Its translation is CASSFGVSSYNEQFF.

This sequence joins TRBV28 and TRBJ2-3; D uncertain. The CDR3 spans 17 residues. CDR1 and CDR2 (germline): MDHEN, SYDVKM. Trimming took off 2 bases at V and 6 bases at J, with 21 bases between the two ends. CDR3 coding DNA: TGTGCCAGCAGTTTAATCGGACCCCGGGCTGGATCGGATACGCAGTATTTT. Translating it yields CASSLIGPRAGSDTQYF.

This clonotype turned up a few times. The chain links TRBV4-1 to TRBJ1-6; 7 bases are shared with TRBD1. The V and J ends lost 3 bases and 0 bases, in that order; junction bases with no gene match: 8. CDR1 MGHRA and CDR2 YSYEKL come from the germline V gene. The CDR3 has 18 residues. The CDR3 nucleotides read TGCGCCAGCAGCCACGGTGAAGGGGGCGGCTCCTATAATTCACCCCTCCACTTT. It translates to CASSHGEGGGSYNSPLHF.

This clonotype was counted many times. The CDR3 spells CASSFPQLGETQYF. The CDR3 region has the DNA TGTGCCAGCAGCTTCCCCCAACTGGGAGAGACCCAGTACTTC. The chain is built from TRBV7-2 and TRBJ2-5; D is undetermined. This CDR3 contains 14 residues. V was shortened by 3 bases and J by 4 bases, with 12 bases between the two germline ends. Germline lookup yields CDR1 SGHTA and CDR2 FQGNSA.

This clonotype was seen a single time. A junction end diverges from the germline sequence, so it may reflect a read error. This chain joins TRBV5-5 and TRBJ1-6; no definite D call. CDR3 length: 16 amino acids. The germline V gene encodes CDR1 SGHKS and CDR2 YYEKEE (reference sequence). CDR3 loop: CASSLFGSSYNSPLYF. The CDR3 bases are TGTGCCAGCAGCTTGTTTGGGAGCTCCTATAATTCACCCCTCTACTTT.

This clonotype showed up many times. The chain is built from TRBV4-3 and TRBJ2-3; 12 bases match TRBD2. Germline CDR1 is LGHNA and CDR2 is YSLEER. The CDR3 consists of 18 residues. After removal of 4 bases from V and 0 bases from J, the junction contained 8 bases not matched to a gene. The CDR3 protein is CASSLEASGGASTDTQYF. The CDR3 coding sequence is TGCGCCAGCAGCCTGGAGGCTAGCGGGGGGGCCAGCACAGATACGCAGTATTTT.

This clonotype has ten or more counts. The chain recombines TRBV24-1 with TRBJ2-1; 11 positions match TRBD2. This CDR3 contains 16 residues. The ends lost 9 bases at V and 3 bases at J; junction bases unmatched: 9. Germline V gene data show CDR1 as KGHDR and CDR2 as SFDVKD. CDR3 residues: CATLDLGLAGYNEQFF. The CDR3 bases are TGTGCCACCCTTGATCTAGGACTAGCGGGCTACAATGAGCAGTTCTTC.

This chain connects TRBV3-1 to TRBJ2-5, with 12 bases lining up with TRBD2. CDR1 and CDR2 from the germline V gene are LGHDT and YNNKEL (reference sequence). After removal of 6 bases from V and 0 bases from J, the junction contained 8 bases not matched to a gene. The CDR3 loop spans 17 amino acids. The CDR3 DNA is TGTGCCAGCAGATATCGGACTAGCGGGGCGAACCAAGAGACCCAGTACTTC. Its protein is CASRYRTSGANQETQYF.

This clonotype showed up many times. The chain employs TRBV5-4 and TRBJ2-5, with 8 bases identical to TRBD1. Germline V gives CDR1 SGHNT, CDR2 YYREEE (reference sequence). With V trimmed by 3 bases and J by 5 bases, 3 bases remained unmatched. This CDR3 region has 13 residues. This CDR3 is CASSSGGPETQYF. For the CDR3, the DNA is TGTGCCAGCAGCTCAGGGGGCCCTGAGACCCAGTACTTC.

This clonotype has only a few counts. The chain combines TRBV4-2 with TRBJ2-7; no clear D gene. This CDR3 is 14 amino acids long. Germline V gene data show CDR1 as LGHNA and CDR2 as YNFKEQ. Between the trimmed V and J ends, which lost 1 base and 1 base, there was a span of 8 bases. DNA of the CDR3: TGTGCCAGCAGCCAAGCATCTGGGTCCTACGAGCAGTACTTC. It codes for CASSQASGSYEQYF.

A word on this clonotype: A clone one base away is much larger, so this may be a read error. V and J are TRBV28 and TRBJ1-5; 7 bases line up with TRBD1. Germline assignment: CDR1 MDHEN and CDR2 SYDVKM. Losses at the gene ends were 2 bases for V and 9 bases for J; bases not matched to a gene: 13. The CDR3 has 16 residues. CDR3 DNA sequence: TGTGCCAGCAGTTTAAAGACAGGGACACTTTGTCGGCCCCAGCATTTT. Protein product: CASSLKTGTLCRPQHF.

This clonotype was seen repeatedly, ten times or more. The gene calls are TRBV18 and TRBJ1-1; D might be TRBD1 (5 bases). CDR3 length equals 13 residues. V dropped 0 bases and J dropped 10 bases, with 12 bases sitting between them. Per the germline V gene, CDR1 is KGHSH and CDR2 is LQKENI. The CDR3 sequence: CASSPPDNLAAFF. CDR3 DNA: TGTGCCAGCTCACCACCGGACAATCTTGCAGCTTTCTTT.

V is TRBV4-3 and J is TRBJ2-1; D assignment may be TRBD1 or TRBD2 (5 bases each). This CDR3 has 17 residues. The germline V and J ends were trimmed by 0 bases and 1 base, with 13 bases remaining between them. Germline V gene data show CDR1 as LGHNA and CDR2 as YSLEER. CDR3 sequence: CASSQDQRQGSYNEQFF. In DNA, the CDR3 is TGCGCCAGCAGCCAAGATCAGCGGCAGGGATCCTACAATGAGCAGTTCTTC.